The entry that follows covers one TCR beta chain sequence. A junction end diverges from the germline sequence, so it may reflect a read error. This sample stems from a study of T cells in Graves' hyperthyroidism and ophthalmopathy. TCR beta CDR3 sequences were amplified from RNA transcripts. HTBI primers were employed in a first-round RT-PCR of the TCR CDR3. TCRdb re-analysed the multiplex PCR reads in MiXCR, keeping a single row per CDR3 protein. In the table there are about 560,000 distinct CDR3 sequences, roughly 46% of which are singletons. Source material: peripheral blood or thyroid tissue (not recorded which). The origin of this receptor is a woman in her late teens or twenties with Graves' hyperthyroidism.

The CDR3 nucleotides read TGTGCCAGCAGTTCCCACCAGGTGGAACGAGAGACCCAGTACTTC. As protein: CASSSHQVERETQYF. The chain uses TRBV10-2 and TRBJ2-5; D uncertain. This CDR3 region has 15 residues. CDR1 and CDR2 from the germline V gene are WSHSY and SAAADI.